The T cell receptor (beta chain) described here comes from a study of CD8+CD57+ T cells in acquired aplastic anemia. Only patients with CD8+CD57+ cell expansion on flow cytometry were chosen for sequencing. The study sampled blood from patients who had received no therapy. This clonotype was seen many times. The CDR3 is 15 residues long. Germline-derived CDR1 and CDR2 are WNHNN and SYGVQD (reference sequence). The V gene lost 3 bases and the J gene lost 2 bases, with 13 bases spanning the gap. The template used for profiling TCR beta VDJ and CDR3 was genomic DNA. Via MiXCR, TCRdb re-called the reads, giving one row per CDR3 protein. The data contain under 350,000 distinct CDR3 sequences, approximately 60% of them singletons.

This sequence joins TRBV10-1 and TRBJ2-5, with D possibly matching TRBD2 (7 bases). Sequencing used sorted CD4+, CD8+, or CD8+CD57+ T cells (not recorded which) from PBMCs. This receptor was taken from a human donor with aplastic anemia. CDR3 amino acids: CASSDRGASQETQYF. CDR3 in DNA: TGCGCCAGCAGTGATCGGGGGGCTTCACAAGAGACCCAGTACTTC.